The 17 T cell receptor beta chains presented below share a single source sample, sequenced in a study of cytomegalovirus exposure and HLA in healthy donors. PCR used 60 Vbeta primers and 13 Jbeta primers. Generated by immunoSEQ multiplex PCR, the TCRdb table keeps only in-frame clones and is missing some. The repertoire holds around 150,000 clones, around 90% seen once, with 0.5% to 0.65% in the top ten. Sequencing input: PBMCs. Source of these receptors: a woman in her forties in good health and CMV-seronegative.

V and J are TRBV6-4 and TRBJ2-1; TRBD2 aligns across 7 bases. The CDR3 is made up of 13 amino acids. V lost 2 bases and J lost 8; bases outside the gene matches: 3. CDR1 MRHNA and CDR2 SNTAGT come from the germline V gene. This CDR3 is CASSDALADEQFF. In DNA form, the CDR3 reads TGTGCCAGCAGTGACGCGCTAGCGGATGAGCAGTTCTTC.

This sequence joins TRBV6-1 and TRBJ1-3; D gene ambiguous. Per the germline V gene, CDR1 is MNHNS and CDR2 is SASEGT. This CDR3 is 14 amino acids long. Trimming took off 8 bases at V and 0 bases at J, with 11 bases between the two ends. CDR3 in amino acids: CASWVAGSGNTIYF. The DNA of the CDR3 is TGTGCCAGCTGGGTAGCGGGCTCTGGAAACACCATATATTTT.

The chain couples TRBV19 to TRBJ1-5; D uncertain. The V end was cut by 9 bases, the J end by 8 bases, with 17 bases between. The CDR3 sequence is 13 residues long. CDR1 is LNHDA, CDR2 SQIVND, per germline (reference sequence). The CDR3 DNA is TGTGCCAGAGCGATGTCGCCCGGGGAGCCCCAGCATTTT. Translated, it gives CARAMSPGEPQHF.

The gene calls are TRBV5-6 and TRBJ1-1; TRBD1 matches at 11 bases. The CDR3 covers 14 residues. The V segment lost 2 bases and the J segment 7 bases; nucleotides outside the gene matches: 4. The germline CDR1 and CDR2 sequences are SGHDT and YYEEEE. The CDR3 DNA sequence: TGTGCCAGCAGCTTAGGACAGGGGGCTGGTGAAGCTTTCTTT. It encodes CASSLGQGAGEAFF. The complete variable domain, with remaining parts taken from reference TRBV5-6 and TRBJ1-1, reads DAGVTQSPTHLIKTRGQQVTLRCSPKSGHDTVSWYQQALGQGPQFIFQYYEEEERQRGNFPDRFSGHQFPNYSSELNVNALLLGDSALYLCASSLGQGAGEAFFGQGTRLTVV.

The CDR3 region is CASSGTGNSGNTIYF. As DNA, the CDR3 is TGTGCCAGCAGCGGGACTGGGAACTCTGGAAACACCATATATTTT. The chain uses TRBV9 and TRBJ1-3; D is ambiguous. Trimming took off 3 bases at V and 0 bases at J, with 10 bases between the two ends. CDR1 is SGDLS, CDR2 YYNGEE, per germline. The CDR3 contains 15 residues. The full variable domain, completed using reference TRBV9 and TRBJ1-3, is DSGVTQTPKHLITATGQRVTLRCSPRSGDLSVYWYQQSLDQGLQFLIQYYNGEERAKGNILERFSAQQFPDLHSELNLSSLELGDSALYFCASSGTGNSGNTIYFGEGSWLTVV.

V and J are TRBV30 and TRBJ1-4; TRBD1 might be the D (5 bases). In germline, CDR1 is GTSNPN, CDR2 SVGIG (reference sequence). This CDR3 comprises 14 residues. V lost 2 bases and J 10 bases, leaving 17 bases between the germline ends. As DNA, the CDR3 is TGTGCCTGGAGTTACCGGGACGGGGGTGGAAAACTGTTTTTT. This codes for CAWSYRDGGGKLFF.

Here the CDR3 reads CASSLNSQTYEQYF. CDR3 coding DNA: TGCGCCAGCAGCTTGAACAGCCAAACCTACGAGCAGTACTTC. J is TRBJ2-7 and V is TRBV5-1; D is unresolved. The CDR3 is 14 amino acids. Trimming took 1 base from V and 2 from J, leaving 10 bases between them. Germline V CDR1 and CDR2: SGHRS, YFSETQ.

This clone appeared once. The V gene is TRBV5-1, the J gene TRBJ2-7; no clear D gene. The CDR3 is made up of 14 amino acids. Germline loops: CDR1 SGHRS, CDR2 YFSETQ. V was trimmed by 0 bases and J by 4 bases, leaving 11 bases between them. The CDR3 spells CASSLGYETYEQYF. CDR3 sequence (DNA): TGCGCCAGCAGCTTGGGGTATGAAACTTACGAGCAGTACTTC. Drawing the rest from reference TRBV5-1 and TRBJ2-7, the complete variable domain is KAGVTQTPRYLIKTRGQQVTLSCSPISGHRSVSWYQQTPGQGLQFLFEYFSETQRNKGNFPGRFSGRQFSNSRSEMNVSTLELGDSALYLCASSLGYETYEQYFGPGTRLTVT.

The CDR3 here is CASSAPGTSGYNEQFF. In nucleotides, the CDR3 is TGTGCCAGCAGCGCCCCCGGGACTAGCGGTTACAATGAGCAGTTCTTC. V usage is TRBV9 and J usage is TRBJ2-1; 11 positions match TRBD2. This CDR3 comprises 16 residues. Germline V CDR1 and CDR2: SGDLS, YYNGEE. Unmatched junction bases numbered 6, after V lost 3 bases and J lost 4 bases. The variable domain in full, with the rest retrieved from reference TRBV9 and TRBJ2-1, is DSGVTQTPKHLITATGQRVTLRCSPRSGDLSVYWYQQSLDQGLQFLIQYYNGEERAKGNILERFSAQQFPDLHSELNLSSLELGDSALYFCASSAPGTSGYNEQFFGPGTRLTVL.

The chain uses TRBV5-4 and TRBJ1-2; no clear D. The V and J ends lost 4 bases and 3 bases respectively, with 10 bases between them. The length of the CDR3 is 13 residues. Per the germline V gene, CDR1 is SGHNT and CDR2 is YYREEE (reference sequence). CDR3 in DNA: TGTGCCAGCAGCCCGGACTGGGACTATGGCTACACCTTC. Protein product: CASSPDWDYGYTF.

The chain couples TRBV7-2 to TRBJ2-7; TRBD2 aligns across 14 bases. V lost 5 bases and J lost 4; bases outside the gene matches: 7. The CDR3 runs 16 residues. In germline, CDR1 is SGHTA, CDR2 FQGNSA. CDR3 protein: CASSPGGTSGSYEQYF. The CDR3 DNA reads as TGTGCCAGCAGCCCGGGCGGGACTAGCGGGAGTTACGAGCAGTACTTC.

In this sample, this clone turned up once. The CDR3 reads CASSPDRGQGAFF. The DNA of the CDR3 is TGTGCCAGCAGCCCAGACAGGGGGCAGGGAGCTTTCTTT. V and J are TRBV11-2 and TRBJ1-1, with TRBD1 matching 10 bases. Germline V gives CDR1 SGHAT, CDR2 FQNNGV. The CDR3 is 13 amino acids. V shed 5 bases and J 10 bases; nucleotides not matched to a gene: 7.

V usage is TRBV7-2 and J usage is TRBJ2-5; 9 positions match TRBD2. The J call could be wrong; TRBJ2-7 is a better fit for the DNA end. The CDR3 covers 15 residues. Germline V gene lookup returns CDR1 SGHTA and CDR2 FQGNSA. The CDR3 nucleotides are TGTGCCAGCAGCTTAGTAGCGGGAGAATCCTACGAGCAGTACTTC. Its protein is CASSLVAGESYEQYF.

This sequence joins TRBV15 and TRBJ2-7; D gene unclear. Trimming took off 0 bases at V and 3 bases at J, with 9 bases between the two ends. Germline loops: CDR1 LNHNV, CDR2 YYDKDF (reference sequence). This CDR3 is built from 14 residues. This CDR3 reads CATSRDSRFYEQYF. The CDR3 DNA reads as TGTGCCACCAGCAGAGATTCCAGATTCTACGAGCAGTACTTC.

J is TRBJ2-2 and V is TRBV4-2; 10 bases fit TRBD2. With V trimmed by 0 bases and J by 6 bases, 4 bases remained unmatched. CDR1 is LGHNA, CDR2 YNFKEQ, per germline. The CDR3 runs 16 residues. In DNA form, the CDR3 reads TGTGCCAGCAGCCAAGAAGGGCTAGCGGGAGCCGGGGAGCTGTTTTTT. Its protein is CASSQEGLAGAGELFF.

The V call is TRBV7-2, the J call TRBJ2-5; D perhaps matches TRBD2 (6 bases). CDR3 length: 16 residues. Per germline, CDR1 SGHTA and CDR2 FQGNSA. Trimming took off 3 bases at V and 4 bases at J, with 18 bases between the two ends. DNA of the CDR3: TGTGCCAGCAGCTTGAGTCTGGCTTCCGGGGGAGAGACCCAGTACTTC. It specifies CASSLSLASGGETQYF.

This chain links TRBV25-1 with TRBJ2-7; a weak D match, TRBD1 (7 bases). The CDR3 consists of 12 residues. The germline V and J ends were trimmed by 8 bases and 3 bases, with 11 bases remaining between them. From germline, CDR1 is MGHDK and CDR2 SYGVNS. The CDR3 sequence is CASSRGVYEQYF. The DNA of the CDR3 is TGTGCCAGCTCCAGGGGGGTCTACGAGCAGTACTTC.